Each of the 9 T cell receptor beta chains below was sequenced from the same sample in a study of blood T cell repertoires in COVID-19. Profiling relied on immunoSEQ multiplex PCR, and the TCRdb table lists in-frame clones only, not all of them. Among over 450,000 clones, 85% to 90% were seen once, and the ten largest hold 7.8%. The source material was peripheral blood. These receptors originate from a woman in her forties or fifties with COVID-19, enrolled during active disease.

The chain links TRBV19 to TRBJ2-7, with D tentatively TRBD2 (5 bases). CDR1 is LNHDA, CDR2 SQIVND, per germline (reference sequence). The CDR3 loop spans 15 amino acids. Trimming cost V 2 bases and J 2 bases, with 13 bases left between them. CDR3 sequence (DNA): TGTGCCAGTAGTATACAGCCCGGGGATACCTACGAGCAGTACTTC. It specifies CASSIQPGDTYEQYF.

This clone appeared once. The genes are TRBV11-2 and TRBJ2-2; 8 positions match TRBD1. CDR3 size: 14 residues. V shed 6 bases, J shed 1 base, and the junction held 1 base outside the gene matches. CDR1 is SGHAT, CDR2 FQNNGV, per germline. CDR3 loop: CASRGQGNTGELFF. The CDR3 DNA is TGTGCCAGCAGAGGACAGGGGAACACCGGGGAGCTGTTTTTT.

This chain uses TRBV30 with TRBJ1-5; 7 bases are shared with TRBD1. The CDR3 length is 14 residues. J was trimmed by 0 bases and V by 7 bases; bases with no gene match: 6. The germline CDR1 and CDR2 sequences are GTSNPN and SVGIG (reference sequence). CDR3 DNA: TGTGCCTCGTCGACAGGGTCTAGCAATCAGCCCCAGCATTTT. It specifies CASSTGSSNQPQHF.

This sequence joins TRBV5-1 and TRBJ2-3; a possible D gene is TRBD1 (6 bases). Trimming stripped 0 bases from V and 5 bases from J, with 7 bases between. Germline lookup yields CDR1 SGHRS and CDR2 YFSETQ. The CDR3 length is 13 residues. The CDR3 is CASSLEQGDTQYF. CDR3 in DNA: TGCGCCAGCAGCTTGGAACAGGGAGATACGCAGTATTTT.

This clone was recorded once. In the same sample, other DNA sequences code for this CDR3. The rearrangement links TRBV19 to TRBJ1-6; no definite D call. V lost 5 bases, J lost 10 bases, and 12 bases lay in between. Germline V gene data show CDR1 as LNHDA and CDR2 as SQIVND (reference sequence). The CDR3 length is 13 residues. DNA of the CDR3: TGTGCCAGTAGTCCGGGAGGCAACTCACCCCTCCACTTT. Translation: CASSPGGNSPLHF.

The V call is TRBV2, the J call TRBJ1-2; TRBD1 agrees at 7 bases. The germline V gene has CDR1 SNHLY and CDR2 FYNNEI. This CDR3 is built from 13 residues. The junction had 6 bases not matched to a gene; V was cut back by 7 bases and J by 4 bases. The CDR3 nucleotides read TGTGCCAGCACTGAGACAGGGCTCTATGGCTACACCTTC. Amino acids: CASTETGLYGYTF.

The gene calls are TRBV9 and TRBJ1-6; possible D gene TRBD1, 6 bases. This CDR3 comprises 15 residues. Trimming took off 0 bases at V and 9 bases at J, with 13 bases between the two ends. CDR1 is SGDLS, CDR2 YYNGEE, per germline. CDR3 protein: CASSVGDTQGSPLHF. CDR3 bases: TGTGCCAGCAGCGTAGGGGACACACAAGGTTCACCCCTCCACTTT.

This chain joins TRBV20-1 and TRBJ2-1, with D hard to call. The CDR3 covers 14 residues. The V gene's germline CDR1 is DFQATT and CDR2 SNEGSKA (reference sequence). Trimming left V 3 bases short and J 6 bases short, with 15 bases between. The CDR3 bases are TGCAGTGCTAGTGAGGAGAAGAGCCTCAATGAGCAGTTCTTC. Translating gives CSASEEKSLNEQFF.

This chain links TRBV2 with TRBJ1-4, with 8 bases matching TRBD1. Germline V gives CDR1 SNHLY, CDR2 FYNNEI. This CDR3 has 14 amino acids. After removal of 6 bases from V and 8 bases from J, the junction contained 8 bases not matched to a gene. CDR3 protein: CASRGQGAWEKLFF. CDR3 DNA: TGTGCCAGCAGAGGTCAGGGGGCTTGGGAAAAACTGTTTTTT.